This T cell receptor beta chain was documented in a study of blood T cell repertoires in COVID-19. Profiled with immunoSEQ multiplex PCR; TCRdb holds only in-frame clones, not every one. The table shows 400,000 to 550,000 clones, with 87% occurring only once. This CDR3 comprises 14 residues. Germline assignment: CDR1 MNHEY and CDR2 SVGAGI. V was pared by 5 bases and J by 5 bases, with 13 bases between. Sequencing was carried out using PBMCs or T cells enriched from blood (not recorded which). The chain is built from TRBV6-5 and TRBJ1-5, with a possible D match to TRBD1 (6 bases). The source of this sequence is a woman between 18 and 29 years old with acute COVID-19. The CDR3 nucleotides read TGTGCCAGCAGTCCGACAGGAAGGGATCAGCCCCAGCATTTT. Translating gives CASSPTGRDQPQHF.